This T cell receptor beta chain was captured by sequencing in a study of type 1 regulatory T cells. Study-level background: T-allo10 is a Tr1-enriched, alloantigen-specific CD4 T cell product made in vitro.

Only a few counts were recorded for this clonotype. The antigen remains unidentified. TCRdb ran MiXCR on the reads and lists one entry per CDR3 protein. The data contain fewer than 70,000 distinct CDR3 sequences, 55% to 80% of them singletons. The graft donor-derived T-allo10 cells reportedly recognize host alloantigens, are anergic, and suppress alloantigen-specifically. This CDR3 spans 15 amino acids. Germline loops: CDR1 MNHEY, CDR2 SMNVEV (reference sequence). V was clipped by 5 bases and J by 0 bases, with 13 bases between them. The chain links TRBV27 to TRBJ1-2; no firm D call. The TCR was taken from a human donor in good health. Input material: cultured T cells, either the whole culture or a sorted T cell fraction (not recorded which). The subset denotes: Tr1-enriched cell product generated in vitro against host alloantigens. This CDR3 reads CASSLYGVPNYGYTF. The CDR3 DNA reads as TGTGCCAGCAGTCTATACGGGGTCCCTAACTATGGCTACACCTTC.